The table lists the clone carrying this TCR beta chain with a few counts. This record comes from a study of blood T cell repertoires in COVID-19. Clones were sequenced by immunoSEQ multiplex PCR, and TCRdb holds only the in-frame ones, with some missing. Counted here are hundreds of thousands of clones, 70% to 90% occurring once; the ten biggest clones make up around 1.4%. V shed 4 bases and J 5 bases; nucleotides not matched to a gene: 7. The CDR3 is 16 residues long. Germline V lookup: CDR1 KGHSH, CDR2 LQKENI. Sequenced sample: peripheral blood. The chain joins TRBV18 to TRBJ2-5; 13 nucleotides align to TRBD2. The clonotype was recovered from a woman in her thirties with active or convalescent COVID-19. Here the CDR3 reads CASSLGLAGLGETQYF. CDR3 sequence (DNA): TGTGCCAGCTCACTGGGACTAGCGGGACTGGGGGAGACCCAGTACTTC.